One and the same sample provided the 23 T cell receptor beta chains below, sequenced in a study of T cells in Graves' hyperthyroidism and ophthalmopathy. Using RNA transcripts as the source, TCR beta CDR3 regions were amplified. During a first-round RT-PCR of the TCR CDR3, the HTBI primer set was used. TCRdb redid the calling of the multiplex PCR reads with MiXCR, one entry per CDR3 protein. This table has some 270,000 distinct CDR3 sequences, about 25% appearing once. The sequencing sample was made of blood. These receptors were taken from a middle-aged woman with Graves' ophthalmopathy.

This clonotype has ten or more counts. The gene calls are TRBV30 and TRBJ2-7, with TRBD2 identical over 8 bases. The J segment lost 6 bases and the V segment lost 3 bases, leaving 10 bases of the junction unmatched. Per germline, CDR1 GTSNPN and CDR2 SVGIG (reference sequence). The CDR3 is made up of 14 amino acids. The CDR3 nucleotides read TGTGCCTGGAGAGACGGACTAGCTGGATCCGAGCAGTACTTC. It translates to CAWRDGLAGSEQYF.

The sample holds many counts of this clonotype. The chain carries TRBV28 and TRBJ2-7, with 7 bases matching TRBD1. V dropped 3 bases and J dropped 1; count of bases not matched to a gene: 3. CDR1 MDHEN and CDR2 SYDVKM come from the germline V gene. The CDR3 is 14 residues long. The chain's CDR3 is CASSLYRGSYEQYF. The CDR3 region has the DNA TGTGCCAGCAGTTTGTACAGGGGTTCCTACGAGCAGTACTTC.

The V and J genes are TRBV6-2 or TRBV6-3 and TRBJ2-5; 8 bases are a match to TRBD2. The V gene end was trimmed by 5 bases and the J gene end by 9 bases; junction bases not matched to a gene: 5. Germline assignment: CDR1 MNHEY and CDR2 SVGEGT. CDR3 length: 12 residues. The CDR3 region has the DNA TGTGCCAGCAGTCAACCGGGAGGGGCCCAGTACTTC. Encoded protein: CASSQPGGAQYF.

This CDR3 reads CATSDLLSNYGYTF. The CDR3 nucleotides are TGTGCCACCAGTGACCTCCTTTCTAACTATGGCTACACCTTC. The chain has TRBV24-1 and TRBJ1-2; D not resolved. The CDR3 loop spans 14 amino acids. Germline V gene lookup returns CDR1 KGHDR and CDR2 SFDVKD. V gave up 4 bases and J gave up 0 bases, with 8 bases separating them.

This clonotype was counted at least ten times. The rearrangement links TRBV7-2 to TRBJ2-7; D possibly corresponds to TRBD2 (6 bases). Trimming cost V 5 bases and J 4 bases, with 12 bases left between them. Germline V gene sequence: CDR1 SGHTA, CDR2 FQGNSA. This CDR3 has 13 residues. CDR3 sequence (DNA): TGTGCCAGCAGCCCATCGGAGGGGTACGAGCAGTACTTC. Residues: CASSPSEGYEQYF.

Many counts were recorded for this clonotype. V and J are TRBV5-6 and TRBJ2-4; 8 bases are shared with TRBD2. J gave up 2 bases and V 0 bases, and 7 bases lay outside the gene matches. This CDR3 spans 17 amino acids. Germline CDR1 and CDR2: SGHDT and YYEEEE. The CDR3 nucleotides are TGTGCCAGCAGCTTGGAGTCTAGCGGGCAATCCAAAAACATTCAGTACTTC. As protein: CASSLESSGQSKNIQYF.

At least ten counts were recorded for this clonotype. The chain is built from TRBV4-1 and TRBJ1-5; D gene unclear. The CDR3 has 14 amino acids. The germline V gene encodes CDR1 MGHRA and CDR2 YSYEKL. Trimming cost V 0 bases and J 12 bases, with 15 bases left between them. CDR3 protein: CASSQDRSFTDQHF. CDR3 in DNA: TGCGCCAGCAGCCAAGACAGGTCTTTCACGGACCAGCATTTT.

This clonotype occurred many times. A junction end diverges from the germline sequence, so it may reflect a read error. The V call is TRBV10-3, the J call TRBJ2-5; 11 bases are shared with TRBD1. CDR1 is ENHRY and CDR2 is SYGVKD in the germline V gene. The CDR3 covers 16 residues. Here the CDR3 DNA reads TGTGCCTTCAGTGAGTCTGGACAGGGGGCGCGAGAGACCCAGTACTTC. As protein: CAFSESGQGARETQYF.

This clonotype was picked up many times. The J gene is TRBJ2-2, the V gene TRBV12-3 or TRBV12-4; D gene ambiguous. The CDR3 runs to 15 residues. The V end lost 6 bases, the J end lost 4 bases, and 15 bases lay between the germline ends. The CDR3 DNA sequence: TGTGCCAGCAGCGGATACGCCTCGGGCACCGGGGAGCTGTTTTTT. Amino acids: CASSGYASGTGELFF.

This clonotype was seen more than once but under ten times. CDR3 DNA: TGCAGCGTTGAATTTAATACAGATACGCAGTATTTT. The encoded protein is CSVEFNTDTQYF. The chain recombines TRBV29-1 with TRBJ2-3; D is unclear. The V end was cut by 2 bases, the J end by 3 bases, with 6 bases between. Germline V CDR1 and CDR2: SQVTM, ANQGSEA. The CDR3 runs 12 residues.

At least ten counts were recorded for this clonotype. J is TRBJ2-5 and V is TRBV6-1; TRBD1 matches at 9 bases. The germline gives CDR1 MNHNS, CDR2 SASEGT. Unmatched junction bases numbered 9, after V lost 5 bases and J lost 5 bases. CDR3 size: 15 residues. For the CDR3, the DNA is TGTGCCAGCAGTAAGACAGGGGGTACTGGGGAGACCCAGTACTTC. As protein: CASSKTGGTGETQYF.

Remarks on this clonotype: The junction departs from the called germline gene at one end, perhaps through a read error. The CDR3 loop reads CACRSSNQPQHF. The CDR3 nucleotides read TGTGCCTGCAGGTCCTCCAATCAGCCCCAGCATTTT. The V and J genes are TRBV12-3 or TRBV12-4 and TRBJ1-5; D gene unclear. CDR3 length: 12 residues.

Concerning this clonotype: Germline and junction disagree at one end, which may indicate a read error. The rearrangement links TRBV10-3 to TRBJ1-5; TRBD1 matches at 7 bases. Germline CDR1 is ENHRY and CDR2 is SYGVKD. The CDR3 is 14 amino acids. CDR3 protein: CAISLVRGIQPQLF. As DNA, the CDR3 is TGTGCCATCAGCCTGGTCAGGGGGATACAGCCCCAGCTTTTT.

This clonotype appeared many times. The chain employs TRBV6-1 and TRBJ1-5; D unclear. The CDR3 sequence is 13 residues long. Trimming took off 2 bases at V and 0 bases at J, with 2 bases between the two ends. Germline loops: CDR1 MNHNS, CDR2 SASEGT. This chain's CDR3 is CASSEFSNQPQHF. As DNA, the CDR3 is TGTGCCAGCAGTGAATTTAGCAATCAGCCCCAGCATTTT.

The sample holds many counts of this clonotype. The chain carries TRBV20-1 and TRBJ2-7; D possibly corresponds to TRBD2 (5 bases). Trimming pared 2 bases from V and 7 bases from J, leaving 15 bases between. Germline CDR1 DFQATT, CDR2 SNEGSKA (reference sequence). The CDR3 runs 13 residues. This CDR3 is CSARKDWPLEQYF. The CDR3 DNA reads as TGCAGTGCTAGAAAGGACTGGCCGTTGGAGCAGTACTTC.

The CDR3 is CASSYLAPRVGNTIYF. The CDR3 nucleotides are TGTGCCAGCAGTTATCTGGCCCCCAGGGTTGGAAACACCATATATTTT. The chain has TRBV6-5 and TRBJ1-3, with D maybe TRBD1 (5 bases). V gave up 3 bases and J gave up 3 bases, with 15 bases separating them. The germline gives CDR1 MNHEY, CDR2 SVGAGI. The CDR3 consists of 16 residues.

This clonotype has at least ten counts. The genes are TRBV7-9 and TRBJ2-7, with no clear D. CDR3 size: 13 residues. V was cut by 2 bases and J by 6 bases, with 11 bases left in between. Germline loops: CDR1 SEHNR, CDR2 FQNEAQ (reference sequence). The CDR3 nucleotides read TGTGCCAGCAGCTTAAATGTCGGGTCCGAGCAGTACTTC. Its protein product is CASSLNVGSEQYF. Combining the CDR3 with reference TRBV7-9 and TRBJ2-7 gives the whole variable domain DTGVSQNPRHKITKRGQNVTFRCDPISEHNRLYWYRQTLGQGPEFLTYFQNEAQLEKSRLLSDRFSAERPKGSFSTLEIQRTEQGDSAMYLCASSLNVGSEQYFGPGTRLTVT.

V is TRBV6-1 and J is TRBJ2-7, with 10 bases lining up with TRBD2. Germline CDR1 and CDR2: MNHNS and SASEGT. There are 18 residues in the CDR3. V shed 1 base, J shed 2 bases, and the junction held 11 bases outside the gene matches. As DNA, the CDR3 is TGTGCCAGCAGTGAAGACGGACTAGCGGCCGGGGGACCCTACGAGCAGTACTTC. Protein: CASSEDGLAAGGPYEQYF.

This clonotype was counted once. The gene calls are TRBV12-3 or TRBV12-4 and TRBJ1-1; 7 bases are shared with TRBD1. V was pared by 8 bases and J by 5 bases, with 11 bases of the junction left unmatched. The CDR3 is 14 residues long. CDR3: CASYPTGRVTEAFF. The CDR3, as DNA: TGTGCCAGCTATCCGACAGGGAGGGTTACTGAAGCTTTCTTT.

This clonotype was seen a single time. The rearrangement links TRBV6-1 to TRBJ2-7; a weak D match, TRBD1 (5 bases). CDR1 and CDR2 (germline): MNHNS, SASEGT. CDR3 size: 14 residues. V was trimmed by 4 bases and J by 7 bases, leaving 17 bases between them. The CDR3 here is CASSGLWGLGEQYF. CDR3 sequence (DNA): TGTGCCAGCAGTGGCTTGTGGGGCCTGGGGGAGCAGTACTTC.

The V gene is TRBV7-2, the J gene TRBJ2-3; unclear D gene. The ends were cut back, 2 bases at V and 2 bases at J, with 11 bases in the middle. Germline V gene data show CDR1 as SGHTA and CDR2 as FQGNSA. This CDR3 region has 15 residues. The CDR3 reads CASSLRRPDTDTQYF. The CDR3 nucleotides read TGTGCCAGCAGCTTAAGGCGTCCGGACACAGATACGCAGTATTTT.

This clonotype was recorded at least ten times. The gene calls are TRBV3-1 and TRBJ2-7; TRBD2 matches at 8 bases. The V gene end was trimmed by 4 bases and the J gene end by 5 bases; junction bases not matched to a gene: 13. This CDR3 comprises 16 residues. Germline V gives CDR1 LGHDT, CDR2 YNNKEL (reference sequence). This chain's CDR3 is CASSPPFPAGVNEQYF. Here the CDR3 DNA reads TGTGCCAGCAGCCCCCCGTTTCCAGCGGGAGTGAACGAGCAGTACTTC.

At least ten counts were recorded for this clonotype. The CDR3 here is CATSAGRPNYGYTF. The CDR3 DNA follows: TGTGCCACCTCCGCGGGACGGCCTAACTATGGCTACACCTTC. The V and J genes are TRBV19 and TRBJ1-2, with a weak D call TRBD1 (5 bases). V was cut by 10 bases and J by 0 bases, with 15 bases left in between. This CDR3 spans 14 amino acids. Germline lookup yields CDR1 LNHDA and CDR2 SQIVND (reference sequence).